This entry describes one TCR beta chain. Its target antigen remains unknown. Per-base qualities were not stored, and no clone one base away is much larger. This specimen belongs to a study of blood T cell repertoires in COVID-19 (dated by TCRdb to about 2020). Describing the broader study: Samples from collaborators originated in the United States, Italy and Spain and spanned both the acute and convalescent phases of COVID-19. A freely available public database, intended as a resource for researchers studying the immune response to SARS-CoV-2, is where the repertoires were released. The material from the prospective study consisted of cDNA or gDNA derived from T cells, B-cell-depleted T cells, or PBMCs. The samples were drawn from the first 160 participants of the ongoing ImmuneRACE study and from more than 1,000 subjects provided by 6 global collaborators. Deeply sampled blood TCRbeta repertoires from subjects exposed to, actively infected with, or recovered from COVID-19 were included in the dataset. Sample metadata almost always included a de-identified subject ID, COVID-19 status, age in years and sex. Where HLA class I and class II types were available, the types were taken from metadata supplied by the sample provider, not from assay-based typing. Beyond this particular receptor, the publication reports: The quantity of clinical and demographic metadata differed by source and by participant and was supplied without curation.

As encoded in the germline V gene, CDR1 is SGHAT while CDR2 is FQNNGV. CDR3 length: 14 amino acids, cysteine to phenylalanine. The kept DNA is CDR3 alone, 42 bases in frame from the first base. V is clipped by 5 bases and J by 4 bases, and the sequence between their germline boundaries is 14 bases long. Participants in the prospective study were enrolled through a virtual design, were aged roughly 18 to 100 years, and lived in 20 to 30 United States geographic areas. To assign participants to cohorts, the prospective study relied on clinical history that participants themselves reported in a screening survey and a study questionnaire. Recovered participants in ImmuneRACE Cohort 3 were defined by two consecutive negative NP/OP PCR tests, clearance by a healthcare professional, or resolution of symptoms. Each participant in the prospective study had whole blood, serum and a nasopharyngeal or oropharyngeal swab collected by mobile phlebotomists. Prospective study participants could optionally give additional blood draws and questionnaires over a 2-month period. Before DNA extraction, blood samples from the prospective study were shipped at room temperature or frozen.

TCRbeta CDR3 regions were amplified from genomic DNA by means of the immunoSEQ Assay, a bias-controlled multiplex PCR. The study's processing was this. The number of nucleated cells in each sample was estimated by amplification of reference gene primers within the assay. To quantify the absolute abundance of each unique TCRbeta CDR3 rearrangement, sequence reads were collapsed and filtered. For each sample, productive Simpson clonality was calculated as the square root of Simpson's diversity index over productive rearrangements. The immuneACCESS repertoire file appears here via TCRdb, limited to in-frame rearrangements. These files lack a portion of the clones; in checked studies, under half of the deficit traces to unresolved V genes, and the cause of the others is not known. V, J and clone size reflect that table, while D and trimming were determined from the DNA. The sample table records around 150,000 clones; over 70% of these occur just once. The ten largest clones capture 10% to 15% of the sample.

This receptor chain uses TRBV11-2 and TRBJ2-5, and possibly TRBD1, on 6 matching bases. This TCR was sampled from a woman aged 55 to 70 who had recovered from COVID-19. Sequencing was done on a sample of PBMCs or T cells enriched from blood (not recorded which). The DNA sequence is given as TGTGCCAGCAGCCCGAAGACAGGATCAGAGACCCAGTACTTC. This is translated as CASSPKTGSETQYF.